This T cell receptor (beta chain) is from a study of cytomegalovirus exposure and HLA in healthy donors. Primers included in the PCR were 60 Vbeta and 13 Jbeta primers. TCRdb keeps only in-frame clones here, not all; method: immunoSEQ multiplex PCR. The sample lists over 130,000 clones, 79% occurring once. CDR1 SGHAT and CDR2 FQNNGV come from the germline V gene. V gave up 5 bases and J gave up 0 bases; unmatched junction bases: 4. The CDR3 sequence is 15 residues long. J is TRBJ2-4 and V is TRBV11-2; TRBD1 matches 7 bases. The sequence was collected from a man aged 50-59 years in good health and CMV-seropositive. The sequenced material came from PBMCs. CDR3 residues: CASSQRGLAKNIQYF. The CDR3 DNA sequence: TGTGCCAGCAGCCAGAGGGGGCTAGCCAAAAACATTCAGTACTTC.